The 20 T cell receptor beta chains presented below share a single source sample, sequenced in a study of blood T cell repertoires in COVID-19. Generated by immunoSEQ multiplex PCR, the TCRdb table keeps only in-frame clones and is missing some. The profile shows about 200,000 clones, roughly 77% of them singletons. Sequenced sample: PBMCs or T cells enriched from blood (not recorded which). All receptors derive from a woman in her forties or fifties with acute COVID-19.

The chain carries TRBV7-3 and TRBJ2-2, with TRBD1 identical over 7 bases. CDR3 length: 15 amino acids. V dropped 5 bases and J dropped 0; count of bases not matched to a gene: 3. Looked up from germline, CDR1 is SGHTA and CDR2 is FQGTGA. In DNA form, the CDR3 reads TGTGCCAGCAGCCCCGGACAGGCGAACACCGGGGAGCTGTTTTTT. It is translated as CASSPGQANTGELFF.

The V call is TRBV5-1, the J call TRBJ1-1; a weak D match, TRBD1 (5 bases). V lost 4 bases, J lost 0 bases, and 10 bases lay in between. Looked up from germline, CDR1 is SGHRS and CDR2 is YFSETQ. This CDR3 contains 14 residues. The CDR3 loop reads CASSGGMMNTEAFF. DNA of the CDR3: TGCGCCAGCAGCGGGGGGATGATGAACACTGAAGCTTTCTTT.

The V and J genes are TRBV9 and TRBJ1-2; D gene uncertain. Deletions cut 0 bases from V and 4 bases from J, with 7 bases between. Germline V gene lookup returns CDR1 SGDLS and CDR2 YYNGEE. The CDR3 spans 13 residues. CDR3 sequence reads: CASSVGLSYGYTF. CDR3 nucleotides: TGTGCCAGCAGCGTAGGACTCTCCTATGGCTACACCTTC.

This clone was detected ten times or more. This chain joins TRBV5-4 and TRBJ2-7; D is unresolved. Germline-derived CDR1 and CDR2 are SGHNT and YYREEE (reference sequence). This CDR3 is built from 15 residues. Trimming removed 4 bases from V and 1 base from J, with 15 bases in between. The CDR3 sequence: CASSPKRHGSYEQYV. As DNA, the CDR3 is TGTGCCAGCAGCCCGAAGAGGCACGGGTCCTACGAGCAGTACGTC.

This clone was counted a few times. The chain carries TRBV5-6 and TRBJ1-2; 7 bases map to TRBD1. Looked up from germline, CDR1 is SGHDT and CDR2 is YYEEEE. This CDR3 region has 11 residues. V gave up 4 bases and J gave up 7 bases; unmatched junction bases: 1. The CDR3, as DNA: TGTGCCAGCAGCCACAGGGGTGGCTACACCTTC. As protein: CASSHRGGYTF. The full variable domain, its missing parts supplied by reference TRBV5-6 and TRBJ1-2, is DAGVTQSPTHLIKTRGQQVTLRCSPKSGHDTVSWYQQALGQGPQFIFQYYEEEERQRGNFPDRFSGHQFPNYSSELNVNALLLGDSALYLCASSHRGGYTFGSGTRLTVV.

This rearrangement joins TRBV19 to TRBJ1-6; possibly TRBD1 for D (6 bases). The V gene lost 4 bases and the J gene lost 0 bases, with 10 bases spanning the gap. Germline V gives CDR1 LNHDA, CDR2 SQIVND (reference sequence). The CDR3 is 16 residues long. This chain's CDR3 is CASSTTGSSYNSPLHF. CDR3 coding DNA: TGTGCCAGTAGTACAACAGGGAGCTCCTATAATTCACCCCTCCACTTT.

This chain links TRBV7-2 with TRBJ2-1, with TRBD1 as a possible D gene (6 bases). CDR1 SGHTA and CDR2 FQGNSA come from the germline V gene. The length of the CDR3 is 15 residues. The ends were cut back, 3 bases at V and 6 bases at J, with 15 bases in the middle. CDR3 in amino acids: CASSFSGTGSNEQFF. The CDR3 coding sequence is TGTGCCAGCAGCTTCTCCGGTACAGGGTCCAATGAGCAGTTCTTC.

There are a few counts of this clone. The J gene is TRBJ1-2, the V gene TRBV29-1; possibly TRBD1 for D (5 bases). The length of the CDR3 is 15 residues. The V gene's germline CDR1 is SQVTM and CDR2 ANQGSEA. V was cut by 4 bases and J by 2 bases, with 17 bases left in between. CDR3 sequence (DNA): TGCAGCGTTGGGGAGGCAGGGAGAGGAAACTATGGCTACACCTTC. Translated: CSVGEAGRGNYGYTF.

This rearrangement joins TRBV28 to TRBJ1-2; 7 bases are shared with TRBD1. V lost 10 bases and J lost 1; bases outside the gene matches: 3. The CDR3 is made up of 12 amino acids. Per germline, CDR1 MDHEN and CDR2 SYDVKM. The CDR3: CATDRVNYGYTF. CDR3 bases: TGTGCCACCGACAGGGTTAACTATGGCTACACCTTC.

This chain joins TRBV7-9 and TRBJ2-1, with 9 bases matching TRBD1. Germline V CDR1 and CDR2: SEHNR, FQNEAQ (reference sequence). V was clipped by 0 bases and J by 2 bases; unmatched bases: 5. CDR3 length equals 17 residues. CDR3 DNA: TGTGCCAGCAGCTTAGCGCCGGGACAGGGAGCCTACAATGAGCAGTTCTTC. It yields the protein CASSLAPGQGAYNEQFF.

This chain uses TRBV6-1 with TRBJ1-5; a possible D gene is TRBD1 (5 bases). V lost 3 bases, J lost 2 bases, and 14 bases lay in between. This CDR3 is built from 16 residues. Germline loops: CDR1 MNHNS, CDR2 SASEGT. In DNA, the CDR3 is TGTGCCAGCAGTGACCTCACAGACAGAGGCAATCAGCCCCAGCATTTT. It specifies CASSDLTDRGNQPQHF.

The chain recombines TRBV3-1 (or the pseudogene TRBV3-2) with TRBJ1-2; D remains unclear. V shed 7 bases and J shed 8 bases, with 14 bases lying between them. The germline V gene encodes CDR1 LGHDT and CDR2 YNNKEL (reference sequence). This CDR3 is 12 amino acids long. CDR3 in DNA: TGTGCCAGCAATGACCCACCGGAGGGCTACACCTTC. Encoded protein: CASNDPPEGYTF.

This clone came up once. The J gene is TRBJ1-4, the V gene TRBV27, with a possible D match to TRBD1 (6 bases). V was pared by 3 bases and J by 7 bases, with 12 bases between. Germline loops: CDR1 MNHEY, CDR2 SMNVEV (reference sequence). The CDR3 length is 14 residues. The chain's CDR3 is CASSFTGYSEKLFF. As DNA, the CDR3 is TGTGCCAGCAGTTTTACAGGGTATTCTGAAAAACTGTTTTTT.

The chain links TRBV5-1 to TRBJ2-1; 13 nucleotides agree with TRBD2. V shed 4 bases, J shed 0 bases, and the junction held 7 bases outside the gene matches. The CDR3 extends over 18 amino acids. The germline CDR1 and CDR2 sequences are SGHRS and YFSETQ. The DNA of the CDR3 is TGCGCCAGCAGCCTAAGGACTAGCGGGGGCCACTCCTACAATGAGCAGTTCTTC. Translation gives CASSLRTSGGHSYNEQFF. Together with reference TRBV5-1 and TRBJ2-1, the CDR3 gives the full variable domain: KAGVTQTPRYLIKTRGQQVTLSCSPISGHRSVSWYQQTPGQGLQFLFEYFSETQRNKGNFPGRFSGRQFSNSRSEMNVSTLELGDSALYLCASSLRTSGGHSYNEQFFGPGTRLTVL.

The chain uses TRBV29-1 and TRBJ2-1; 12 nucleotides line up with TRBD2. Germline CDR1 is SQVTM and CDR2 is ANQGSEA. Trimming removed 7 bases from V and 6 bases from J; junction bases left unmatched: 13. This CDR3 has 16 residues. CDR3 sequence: CSAELLAGGARNEQFF. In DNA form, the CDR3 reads TGCAGCGCCGAGCTTCTAGCGGGGGGGGCTCGCAATGAGCAGTTCTTC.

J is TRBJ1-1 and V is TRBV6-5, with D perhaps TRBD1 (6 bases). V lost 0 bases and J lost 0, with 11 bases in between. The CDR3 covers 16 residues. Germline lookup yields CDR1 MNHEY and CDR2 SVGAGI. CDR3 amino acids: CASSYSGSGVNTEAFF. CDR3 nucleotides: TGTGCCAGCAGTTACTCCGGCTCAGGGGTGAACACTGAAGCTTTCTTT.

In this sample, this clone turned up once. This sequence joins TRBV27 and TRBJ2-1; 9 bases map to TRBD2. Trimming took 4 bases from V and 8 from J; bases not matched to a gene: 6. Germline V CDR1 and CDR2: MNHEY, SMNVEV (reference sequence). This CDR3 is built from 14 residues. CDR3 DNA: TGTGCCAGCAGTTCCAAGCGGGAGGCCCATGAGCAGTTCTTC. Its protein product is CASSSKREAHEQFF.

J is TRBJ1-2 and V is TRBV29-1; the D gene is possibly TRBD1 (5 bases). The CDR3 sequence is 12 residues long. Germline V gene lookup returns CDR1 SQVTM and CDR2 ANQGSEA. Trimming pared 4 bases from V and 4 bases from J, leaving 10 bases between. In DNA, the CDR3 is TGCAGCGTTGCCGACAGTACCTATGGCTACACCTTC. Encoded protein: CSVADSTYGYTF.

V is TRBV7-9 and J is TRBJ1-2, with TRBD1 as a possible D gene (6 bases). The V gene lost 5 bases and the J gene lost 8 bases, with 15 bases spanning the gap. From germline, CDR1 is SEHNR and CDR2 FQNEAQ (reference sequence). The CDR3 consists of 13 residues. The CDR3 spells CASSATGLRGYTF. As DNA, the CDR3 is TGTGCCAGCAGCGCTACAGGGTTGCGGGGCTACACCTTC.

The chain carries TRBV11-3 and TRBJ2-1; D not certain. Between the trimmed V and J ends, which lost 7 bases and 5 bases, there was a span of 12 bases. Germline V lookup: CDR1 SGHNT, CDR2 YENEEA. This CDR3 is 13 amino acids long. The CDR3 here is CASTGSADNEQFF. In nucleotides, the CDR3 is TGTGCCAGCACCGGGTCGGCGGACAATGAGCAGTTCTTC.